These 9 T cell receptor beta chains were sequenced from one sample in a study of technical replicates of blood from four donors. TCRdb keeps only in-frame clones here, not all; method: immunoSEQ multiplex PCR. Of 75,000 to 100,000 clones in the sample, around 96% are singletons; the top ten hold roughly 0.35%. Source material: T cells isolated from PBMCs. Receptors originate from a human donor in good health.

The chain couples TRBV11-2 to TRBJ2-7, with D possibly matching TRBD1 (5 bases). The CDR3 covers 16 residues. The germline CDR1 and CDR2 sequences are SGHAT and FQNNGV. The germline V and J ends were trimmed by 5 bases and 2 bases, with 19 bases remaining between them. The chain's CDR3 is CASSPGWGTRPYEQYF. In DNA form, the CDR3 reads TGTGCCAGCAGCCCAGGTTGGGGCACCCGACCCTACGAGCAGTACTTC.

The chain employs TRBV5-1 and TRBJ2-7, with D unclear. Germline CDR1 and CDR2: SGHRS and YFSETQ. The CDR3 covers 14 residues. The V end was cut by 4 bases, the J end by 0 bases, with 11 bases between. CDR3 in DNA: TGCGCCAGCAGCCCAAAAGTCAGCTCCTACGAGCAGTACTTC. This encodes CASSPKVSSYEQYF.

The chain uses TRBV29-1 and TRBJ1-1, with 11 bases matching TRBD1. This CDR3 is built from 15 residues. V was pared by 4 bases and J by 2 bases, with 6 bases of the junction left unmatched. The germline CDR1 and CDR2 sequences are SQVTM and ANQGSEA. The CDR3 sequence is CSVADRGPGNTEAFF. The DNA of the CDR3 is TGCAGCGTTGCGGACAGGGGGCCTGGAAACACTGAAGCTTTCTTT.

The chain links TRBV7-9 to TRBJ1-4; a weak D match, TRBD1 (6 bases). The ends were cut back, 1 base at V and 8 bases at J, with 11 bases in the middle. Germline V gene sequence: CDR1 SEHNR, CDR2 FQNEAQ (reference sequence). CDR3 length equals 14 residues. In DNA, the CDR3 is TGTGCCAGCAGCTTAGAGGGGGAGTGGGAAAAACTGTTTTTT. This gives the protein CASSLEGEWEKLFF.

The CDR3 nucleotides read TGTGCCAGCACCAAAAAGAAATTCAGGGTTGGCTACACCTTC. Protein sequence: CASTKKKFRVGYTF. The genes are TRBV21-1 and TRBJ1-2; the D call in the table, TRBD1, was not verified against the DNA. TRBV21-1 is deemed a pseudogene. The CDR3 runs 14 residues.

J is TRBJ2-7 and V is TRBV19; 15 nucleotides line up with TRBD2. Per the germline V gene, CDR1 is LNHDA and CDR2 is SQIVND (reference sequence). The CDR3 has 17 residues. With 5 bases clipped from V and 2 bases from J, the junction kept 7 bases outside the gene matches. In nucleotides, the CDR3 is TGTGCCAGTAGTCACGGACTAGCGGGAGGGAGGGCCTACGAGCAGTACTTC. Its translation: CASSHGLAGGRAYEQYF.

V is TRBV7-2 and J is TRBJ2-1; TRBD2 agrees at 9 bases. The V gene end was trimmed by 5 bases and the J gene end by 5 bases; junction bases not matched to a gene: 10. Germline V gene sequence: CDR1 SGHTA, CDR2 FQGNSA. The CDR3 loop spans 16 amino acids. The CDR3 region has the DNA TGTGCCAGCAGCCCCCCGGAGCGGGAGGTGGACAATGAGCAGTTCTTC. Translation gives CASSPPEREVDNEQFF.

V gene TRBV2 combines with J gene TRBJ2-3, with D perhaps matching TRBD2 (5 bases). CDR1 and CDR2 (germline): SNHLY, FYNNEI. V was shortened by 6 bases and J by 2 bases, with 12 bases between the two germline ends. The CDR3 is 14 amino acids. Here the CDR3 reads CASRPRDYTDTQYF. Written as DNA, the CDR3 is TGTGCCAGCAGACCCCGTGACTACACAGATACGCAGTATTTT.

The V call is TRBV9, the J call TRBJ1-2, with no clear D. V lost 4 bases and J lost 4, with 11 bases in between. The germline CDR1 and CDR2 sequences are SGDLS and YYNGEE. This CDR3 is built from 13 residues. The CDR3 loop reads CASSPAGIYGYTF. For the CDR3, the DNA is TGTGCCAGCAGCCCCGCGGGAATCTATGGCTACACCTTC.